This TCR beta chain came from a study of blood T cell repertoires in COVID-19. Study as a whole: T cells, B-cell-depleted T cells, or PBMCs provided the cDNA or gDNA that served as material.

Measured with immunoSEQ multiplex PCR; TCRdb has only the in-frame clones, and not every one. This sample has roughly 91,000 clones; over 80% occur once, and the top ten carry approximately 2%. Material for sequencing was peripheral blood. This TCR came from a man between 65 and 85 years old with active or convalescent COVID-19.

The CDR3, as DNA: TGCAGCGGCGGACAGGCTAGTGACTACACCTTC. It encodes CSGGQASDYTF. The chain uses TRBV29-1 and TRBJ1-2, with 7 bases lining up with TRBD1. The CDR3 is 11 amino acids. Losses at the gene ends were 7 bases for V and 10 bases for J; bases not matched to a gene: 9. CDR1 and CDR2 from the germline V gene are SQVTM and ANQGSEA. Using reference TRBV29-1 and TRBJ1-2 for the parts outside the CDR3, the full variable domain is SAVISQKPSRDICQRGTSLTIQCQVDSQVTMMFWYRQQPGQSLTLIATANQGSEATYESGFVIDKFPISRPNLTFSTLTVSNMSPEDSSIYLCSGGQASDYTFGSGTRLTVV.